The subject of this entry is one TCR beta chain. Its target is unknown. Each CDR3 protein is one row after TCRdb ran MiXCR on the reads. The data contain about 13,000 distinct CDR3 sequences, about 19% of them seen just once; the ten biggest clones take up approximately 13%. This entry belongs to a study of liver allograft versus peripheral blood T cells. Across the study: T cell receptor repertoires in transplanted livers were compared with those in recipients' peripheral blood. Whole-study results and caveats: Reports indicated that T cell receptor repertoires inside liver allografts differed from those in peripheral blood.

Per the germline V gene, CDR1 is DFQATT and CDR2 is SNEGSKA (reference sequence). Between the trimmed V and J ends, which lost 6 bases and 1 base, there was a span of 15 bases. This CDR3 has 15 residues. The chain employs TRBV20-1 and TRBJ2-2; D is perhaps TRBD2 (5 bases). The receptor comes from a human patient who had a liver transplant. The graft donor may have contributed some T cells. CDR3 loop: CSAAPQGRNTGELFF. The DNA of the CDR3 is TGCAGTGCGGCTCCCCAAGGGAGGAACACCGGGGAGCTGTTTTTT.